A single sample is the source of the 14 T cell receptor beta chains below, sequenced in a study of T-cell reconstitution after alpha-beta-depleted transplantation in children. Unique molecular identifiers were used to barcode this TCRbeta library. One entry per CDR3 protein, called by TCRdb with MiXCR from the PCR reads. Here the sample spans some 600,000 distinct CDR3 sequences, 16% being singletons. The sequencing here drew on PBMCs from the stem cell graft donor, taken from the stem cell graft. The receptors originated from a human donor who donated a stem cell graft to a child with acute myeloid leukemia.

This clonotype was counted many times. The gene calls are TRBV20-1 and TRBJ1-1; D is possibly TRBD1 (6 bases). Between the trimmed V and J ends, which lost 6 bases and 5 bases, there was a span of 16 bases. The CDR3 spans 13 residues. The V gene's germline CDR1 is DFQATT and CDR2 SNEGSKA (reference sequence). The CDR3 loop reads CSARTALGTEAFF. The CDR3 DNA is TGCAGTGCGCGGACAGCCTTGGGGACTGAAGCTTTCTTT.

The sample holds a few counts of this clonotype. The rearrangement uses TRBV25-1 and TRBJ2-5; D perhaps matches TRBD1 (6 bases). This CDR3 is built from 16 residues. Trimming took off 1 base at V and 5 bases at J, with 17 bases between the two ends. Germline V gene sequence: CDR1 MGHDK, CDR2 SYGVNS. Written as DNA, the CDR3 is TGTGCCAGCAGTGAATTCGTACAGGGCAGTTGGGAGACCCAGTACTTC. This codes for CASSEFVQGSWETQYF. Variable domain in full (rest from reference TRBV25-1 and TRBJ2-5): EADIYQTPRYLVIGTGKKITLECSQTMGHDKMYWYQQDPGMELHLIHYSYGVNSTEKGDLSSESTVSRIRTEHFPLTLESARPSHTSQYLCASSEFVQGSWETQYFGPGTRLLVL.

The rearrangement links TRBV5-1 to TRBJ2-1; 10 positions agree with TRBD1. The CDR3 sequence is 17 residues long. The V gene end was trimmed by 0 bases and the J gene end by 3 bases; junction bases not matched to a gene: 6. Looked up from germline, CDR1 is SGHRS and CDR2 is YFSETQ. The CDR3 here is CASSLASGDRGYNEQFF. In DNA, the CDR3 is TGCGCCAGCAGCTTGGCCTCGGGGGACAGGGGCTACAATGAGCAGTTCTTC.

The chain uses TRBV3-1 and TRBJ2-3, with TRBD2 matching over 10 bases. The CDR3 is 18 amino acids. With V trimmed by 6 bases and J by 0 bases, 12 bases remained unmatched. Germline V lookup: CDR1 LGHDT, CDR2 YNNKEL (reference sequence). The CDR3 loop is CASSFDLAGANSTDTQYF. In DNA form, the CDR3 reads TGTGCCAGCAGTTTCGATCTAGCGGGGGCCAATAGCACAGATACGCAGTATTTT.

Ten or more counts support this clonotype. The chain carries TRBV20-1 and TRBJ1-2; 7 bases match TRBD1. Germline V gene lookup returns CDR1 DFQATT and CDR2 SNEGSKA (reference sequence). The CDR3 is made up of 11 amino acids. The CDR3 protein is CSADRDYGYTF. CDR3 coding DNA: TGCAGCGCTGACAGGGACTATGGCTACACCTTC.

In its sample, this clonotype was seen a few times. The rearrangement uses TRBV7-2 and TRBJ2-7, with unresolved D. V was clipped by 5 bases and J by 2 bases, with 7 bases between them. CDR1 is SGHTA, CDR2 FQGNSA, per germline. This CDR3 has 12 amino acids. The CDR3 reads CASSRSTYEQYF. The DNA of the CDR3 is TGTGCCAGCAGCAGATCCACCTACGAGCAGTACTTC.

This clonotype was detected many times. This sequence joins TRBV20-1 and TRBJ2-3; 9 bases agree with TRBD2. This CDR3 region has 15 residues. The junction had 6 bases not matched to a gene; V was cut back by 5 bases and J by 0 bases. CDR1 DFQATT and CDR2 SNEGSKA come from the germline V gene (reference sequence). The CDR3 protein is CSALLAGVSTDTQYF. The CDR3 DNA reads TGCAGTGCTCTGTTAGCGGGGGTTAGCACAGATACGCAGTATTTT.

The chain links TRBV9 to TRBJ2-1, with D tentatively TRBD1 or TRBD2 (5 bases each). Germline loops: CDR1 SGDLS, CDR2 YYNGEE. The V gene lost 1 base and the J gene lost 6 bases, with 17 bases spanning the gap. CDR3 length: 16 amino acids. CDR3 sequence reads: CASSVTWGSGLNEQFF. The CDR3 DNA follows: TGTGCCAGCAGCGTAACATGGGGGTCGGGTCTCAATGAGCAGTTCTTC.

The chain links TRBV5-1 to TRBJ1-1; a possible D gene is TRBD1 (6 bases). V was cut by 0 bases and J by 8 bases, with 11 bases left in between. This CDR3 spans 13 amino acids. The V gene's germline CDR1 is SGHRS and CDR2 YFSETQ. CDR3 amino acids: CASSLGRGQEAFF. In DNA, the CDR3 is TGCGCCAGCAGCTTGGGCAGGGGCCAGGAAGCTTTCTTT.

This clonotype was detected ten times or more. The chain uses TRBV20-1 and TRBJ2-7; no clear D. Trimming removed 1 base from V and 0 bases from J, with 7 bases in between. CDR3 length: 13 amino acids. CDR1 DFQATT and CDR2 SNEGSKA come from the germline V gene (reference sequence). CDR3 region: CSARGYSSYEQYF. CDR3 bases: TGCAGTGCTAGAGGGTACAGCTCCTACGAGCAGTACTTC.

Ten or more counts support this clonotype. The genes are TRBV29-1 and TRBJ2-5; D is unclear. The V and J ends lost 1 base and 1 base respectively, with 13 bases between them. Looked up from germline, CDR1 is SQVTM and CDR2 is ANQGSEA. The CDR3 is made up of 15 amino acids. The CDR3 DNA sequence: TGCAGCGTTGAAGGATATTCGTCACTCCAAGAGACCCAGTACTTC. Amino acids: CSVEGYSSLQETQYF.

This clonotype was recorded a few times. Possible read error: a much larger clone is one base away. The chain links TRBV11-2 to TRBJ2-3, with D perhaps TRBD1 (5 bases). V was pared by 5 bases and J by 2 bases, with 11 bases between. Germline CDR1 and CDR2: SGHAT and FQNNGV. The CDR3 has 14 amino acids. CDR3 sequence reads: CASSHDSYTDTQYF. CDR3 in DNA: TGTGCCAGCAGCCACGACAGCTACACAGATACGCAGTATTTT.

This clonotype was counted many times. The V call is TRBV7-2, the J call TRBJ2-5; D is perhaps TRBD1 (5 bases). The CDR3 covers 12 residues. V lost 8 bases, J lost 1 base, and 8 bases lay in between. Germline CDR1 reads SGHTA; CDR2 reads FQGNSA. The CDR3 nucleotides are TGTGCCAGCGGACATTTCCAAGAGACCCAGTACTTC. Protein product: CASGHFQETQYF.

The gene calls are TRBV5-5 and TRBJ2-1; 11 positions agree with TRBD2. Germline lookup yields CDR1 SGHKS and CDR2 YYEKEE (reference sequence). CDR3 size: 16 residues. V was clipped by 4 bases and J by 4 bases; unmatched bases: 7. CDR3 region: CASSRGGTSGYNEQFF. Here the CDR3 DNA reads TGTGCCAGCAGCCGGGGGGGGACTAGCGGATACAATGAGCAGTTCTTC.